The 25 T cell receptor beta chains below were found in one sample sequenced in a study of CD8 T cells in ankylosing spondylitis. Which antigens these TCRs recognize remains unknown. TCRdb recomputed calls from the 5' RACE reads with MiXCR, one row per CDR3 protein. The data hold more than 300,000 distinct CDR3 sequences, with 8% observed a single time. Study-wide findings and caveats: Blood of patients with ankylosing spondylitis appeared to be characterized by a TCR beta motif of eight highly homologous variants.

The source material was blood, either unsorted or a sorted T cell fraction (not recorded which). These receptors all come from a male donor with ankylosing spondylitis.

This clonotype was seen a few times. This rearrangement joins TRBV12-3 or TRBV12-4 to TRBJ1-1; D ambiguous. Trimming shortened V by 5 bases and J by 4 bases, and 11 bases separated the two germline ends. CDR3 length equals 13 residues. In nucleotides, the CDR3 is TGTGCCAGCAGTGCAAGAGGCGGCACTGAAGCTTTCTTT. Translating gives CASSARGGTEAFF.

This chain uses TRBV29-1 with TRBJ2-1; tentatively, D is TRBD1 (7 bases). Trimming shortened V by 4 bases and J by 7 bases, and 17 bases separated the two germline ends. The CDR3 spans 14 residues. Germline CDR1 SQVTM, CDR2 ANQGSEA. This chain's CDR3 is CSVGLTGAGNEQFF. The CDR3 bases are TGCAGCGTTGGACTAACAGGGGCGGGGAATGAGCAGTTCTTC.

V gene TRBV6-1 combines with J gene TRBJ2-2; TRBD1 agrees at 9 bases. The CDR3 loop spans 16 amino acids. CDR1 and CDR2 from the germline V gene are MNHNS and SASEGT. The V and J ends lost 5 bases and 5 bases, in that order; junction bases with no gene match: 9. The CDR3 coding sequence is TGTGCCAGCAGTCCTCCGGGACAGGGAAGAACCGGGGAGCTGTTTTTT. It translates to CASSPPGQGRTGELFF.

This clonotype was detected ten times or more. This sequence joins TRBV29-1 and TRBJ2-1; 11 bases match TRBD2. V was clipped by 0 bases and J by 5 bases; unmatched bases: 9. CDR1 SQVTM and CDR2 ANQGSEA come from the germline V gene. This CDR3 region has 17 residues. CDR3 amino acids: CSVEDPGLAGINNEQFF. In nucleotides, the CDR3 is TGCAGCGTTGAAGACCCAGGACTAGCGGGTATAAACAATGAGCAGTTCTTC.

This clonotype showed up just a few times. The chain links TRBV9 to TRBJ1-1, with D uncertain. V dropped 4 bases and J dropped 0 bases, with 16 bases sitting between them. The V gene's germline CDR1 is SGDLS and CDR2 YYNGEE. The CDR3 has 16 residues. The CDR3 sequence is CASSSLMTDLNTEAFF. Written as DNA, the CDR3 is TGTGCCAGCAGCTCGCTGATGACGGACTTGAACACTGAAGCTTTCTTT.

This clonotype was detected a few times. This sequence joins TRBV4-2 and TRBJ2-1; D not resolved. Per the germline V gene, CDR1 is LGHNA and CDR2 is YNFKEQ. This CDR3 contains 13 residues. With 1 base removed from V and 7 bases from J, the gap between germline ends came to 8 bases. The chain's CDR3 is CASSQAGYNEQFF. The CDR3 DNA reads TGTGCCAGCAGCCAAGCGGGTTATAATGAGCAGTTCTTC.

This clonotype was counted a few times. The V call is TRBV20-1, the J call TRBJ2-5; TRBD1 aligns across 8 bases. The V gene end was trimmed by 5 bases and the J gene end by 3 bases; junction bases not matched to a gene: 11. The CDR3 length is 15 residues. Germline lookup yields CDR1 DFQATT and CDR2 SNEGSKA (reference sequence). Here the CDR3 reads CSALRYSGGEETQYF. The CDR3, as DNA: TGCAGTGCTCTGAGGTACTCAGGGGGCGAAGAGACCCAGTACTTC.

This clonotype has a handful of counts. This chain links TRBV7-6 with TRBJ2-2, with TRBD2 matching over 15 bases. The junction had 11 bases not matched to a gene; V was cut back by 5 bases and J by 4 bases. The length of the CDR3 is 19 residues. Germline assignment: CDR1 SGHVS and CDR2 FNYEAQ. As DNA, the CDR3 is TGTGCCAGCAGCACCCCGGGGGGACTAGCGGGAGGCCTCACCGGGGAGCTGTTTTTT. Amino acids: CASSTPGGLAGGLTGELFF. Supplemented by reference TRBV7-6 and TRBJ2-2, the full variable domain reads GAGVSQSPRYKVTKRGQDVALRCDPISGHVSLYWYRQALGQGPEFLTYFNYEAQQDKSGLPNDRFSAERPEGSISTLTIQRTEQRDSAMYRCASSTPGGLAGGLTGELFFGEGSRLTVL.

J is TRBJ2-1 and V is TRBV5-4; 13 bases match TRBD2. The CDR3 is 16 residues long. CDR1 and CDR2 from the germline V gene are SGHNT and YYREEE (reference sequence). The junction had 10 bases not matched to a gene; V was cut back by 5 bases and J by 8 bases. DNA of the CDR3: TGTGCCAGCAGGCGGATACTAGCGGGAGGGATTGATGAGCAGTTCTTC. Protein product: CASRRILAGGIDEQFF.

This clonotype appeared many times. The chain couples TRBV9 to TRBJ2-1; D gene unclear. V lost 3 bases and J 5 bases, leaving 9 bases between the germline ends. Germline V lookup: CDR1 SGDLS, CDR2 YYNGEE. The CDR3 covers 13 residues. CDR3 in amino acids: CASSGVGHNEQFF. The CDR3 nucleotides read TGTGCCAGCAGCGGGGTCGGACACAATGAGCAGTTCTTC. Combining the CDR3 with reference TRBV9 and TRBJ2-1 gives the whole variable domain DSGVTQTPKHLITATGQRVTLRCSPRSGDLSVYWYQQSLDQGLQFLIQYYNGEERAKGNILERFSAQQFPDLHSELNLSSLELGDSALYFCASSGVGHNEQFFGPGTRLTVL.

There are a few counts of this clonotype. This chain links TRBV29-1 with TRBJ2-4; no clear D gene. The CDR3 is 14 residues long. Germline CDR1 and CDR2: SQVTM and ANQGSEA. V was trimmed by 3 bases and J by 1 base, leaving 10 bases between them. The CDR3 loop is CSVDLVVAKNIQYF. The CDR3 coding sequence is TGCAGCGTTGACCTAGTTGTGGCCAAAAACATTCAGTACTTC.

The CDR3 sequence: CASSQNNDRSGTEAFF. The CDR3 DNA is TGTGCCAGCAGCCAAAATAATGACAGGTCGGGCACTGAAGCTTTCTTT. J is TRBJ1-1 and V is TRBV16, with D possibly TRBD1 on 6 matching bases. Germline V gene sequence: CDR1 KGHSY, CDR2 FQNENV. V lost 2 bases to trimming and J lost 4 bases, with 17 bases between them. The CDR3 extends over 16 amino acids.

The chain uses TRBV12-3 or TRBV12-4 and TRBJ1-1, with D hard to call. This CDR3 contains 13 residues. V lost 6 bases, J lost 0 bases, and 8 bases lay in between. The CDR3 loop is CASRVTLNTEAFF. As DNA, the CDR3 is TGTGCCAGCAGAGTCACCTTGAACACTGAAGCTTTCTTT.

In its sample, this clonotype was seen many times. The J gene is TRBJ2-1, the V gene TRBV20-1; D tentatively reads TRBD1 or TRBD2 (5 bases each). Trimming removed 7 bases from V and 10 bases from J, with 26 bases in between. CDR1 is DFQATT and CDR2 is SNEGSKA in the germline V gene (reference sequence). The CDR3 totals 15 residues. The CDR3 sequence: CSVGESPEEGWEQFF. CDR3 nucleotides: TGCAGTGTAGGGGAAAGCCCTGAAGAGGGCTGGGAGCAGTTCTTC.

This clonotype was observed many times. The chain links TRBV29-1 to TRBJ2-1, with a tentative D call TRBD1 (6 bases). Trimming shortened V by 3 bases and J by 8 bases, and 14 bases separated the two germline ends. CDR1 is SQVTM and CDR2 is ANQGSEA in the germline V gene. This CDR3 region has 13 residues. CDR3 loop: CSVDKQGTYEQFF. The CDR3 region has the DNA TGCAGCGTTGATAAGCAGGGGACCTATGAGCAGTTCTTC.

This clonotype was seen a few times. This chain joins TRBV29-1 and TRBJ2-2; TRBD2 aligns across 8 bases. Trimming took 6 bases from V and 3 from J; bases not matched to a gene: 12. This CDR3 contains 16 residues. Germline V gives CDR1 SQVTM, CDR2 ANQGSEA. In nucleotides, the CDR3 is TGCAGCGTGGGACTAGGGCGGGAGTACCACACCGGGGAGCTGTTTTTT. Translation: CSVGLGREYHTGELFF.

V gene TRBV9 combines with J gene TRBJ2-3, with unresolved D. The germline V and J ends were trimmed by 2 bases and 6 bases, with 7 bases remaining between them. This CDR3 spans 12 amino acids. Looked up from germline, CDR1 is SGDLS and CDR2 is YYNGEE. CDR3 amino acids: CASSVSSDTQYF. CDR3 coding DNA: TGTGCCAGCAGCGTTAGTTCGGATACGCAGTATTTT.

This clonotype was seen a handful of times. The chain has TRBV4-1 and TRBJ2-3, with D perhaps assigned TRBD1 or TRBD2 (6 bases each). V lost 1 base to trimming and J lost 5 bases, with 13 bases between them. CDR1 MGHRA and CDR2 YSYEKL come from the germline V gene. The CDR3 totals 15 residues. In DNA form, the CDR3 reads TGCGCCAGCAGCCAAGTCACAGGGCGGGGAGATACGCAGTATTTT. It translates to CASSQVTGRGDTQYF.

The V and J genes are TRBV5-1 and TRBJ2-1; tentatively, D is TRBD2 (6 bases). Germline values: CDR1 SGHRS, CDR2 YFSETQ. V lost 0 bases and J 4 bases, leaving 11 bases between the germline ends. This CDR3 region has 15 residues. The CDR3 loop is CASSLVWGEYNEQFF. The CDR3 region has the DNA TGCGCCAGCAGCTTGGTGTGGGGGGAGTACAATGAGCAGTTCTTC.

The rearrangement links TRBV14 to TRBJ2-2; perhaps TRBD1 as D (5 bases). This CDR3 has 17 residues. The V end lost 0 bases, the J end lost 2 bases, and 13 bases lay between the germline ends. The germline V gene encodes CDR1 SGHDN and CDR2 FVKESK. The DNA of the CDR3 is TGTGCCAGCAGCCAAGATCTAGACAGCCCAAACACCGGGGAGCTGTTTTTT. Residues: CASSQDLDSPNTGELFF.

In this sample, this clonotype turned up a few times. The J gene is TRBJ1-2, the V gene TRBV20-1, with D perhaps matching TRBD1 (5 bases). Germline V gives CDR1 DFQATT, CDR2 SNEGSKA (reference sequence). The V and J ends lost 5 bases and 5 bases respectively, with 12 bases between them. The CDR3 totals 12 residues. This chain's CDR3 is CSALGTGYGYTF. The CDR3 DNA follows: TGCAGTGCTTTGGGGACGGGATATGGCTACACCTTC.

This clonotype was detected many times. The chain is built from TRBV12-3 or TRBV12-4 and TRBJ1-5; maybe TRBD1 (5 bases). The CDR3 length is 15 residues. The ends were cut back, 3 bases at V and 5 bases at J, with 14 bases in the middle. The CDR3 sequence: CASSFWGRGDQPQHF. For the CDR3, the DNA is TGTGCCAGCAGTTTTTGGGGCCGCGGGGATCAGCCCCAGCATTTT.

The chain links TRBV4-3 to TRBJ1-3, with TRBD1 as a possible D gene (6 bases). The CDR3 covers 17 residues. Trimming took 3 bases from V and 0 from J, leaving 15 bases between them. CDR1 is LGHNA and CDR2 is YSLEER in the germline V gene. Here the CDR3 reads CASSQQRGTSSGNTIYF. CDR3 nucleotides: TGCGCCAGCAGCCAGCAAAGGGGGACTAGCTCTGGAAACACCATATATTTT.

This chain uses TRBV5-1 with TRBJ2-1; 7 bases map to TRBD2. Trimming at V came to 0 bases and at J to 9 bases, leaving 9 bases not matched to a gene. The germline gives CDR1 SGHRS, CDR2 YFSETQ. This CDR3 is built from 15 residues. CDR3 residues: CASSLVGTTLGEQFF. The CDR3 DNA reads TGCGCCAGCAGCTTGGTGGGGACTACTTTGGGTGAGCAGTTCTTC. Looking up the rest from reference TRBV5-1 and TRBJ2-1 gives the full variable domain: KAGVTQTPRYLIKTRGQQVTLSCSPISGHRSVSWYQQTPGQGLQFLFEYFSETQRNKGNFPGRFSGRQFSNSRSEMNVSTLELGDSALYLCASSLVGTTLGEQFFGPGTRLTVL.

The V call is TRBV5-1, the J call TRBJ1-5, with 8 bases lining up with TRBD1. Trimming at V came to 4 bases and at J to 5 bases, leaving 5 bases not matched to a gene. Germline V gene data show CDR1 as SGHRS and CDR2 as YFSETQ. This CDR3 has 14 amino acids. CDR3 amino acids: CASSPGQGHQPQHF. The DNA for the CDR3 is TGCGCCAGCAGCCCAGGACAGGGCCATCAGCCCCAGCATTTT.